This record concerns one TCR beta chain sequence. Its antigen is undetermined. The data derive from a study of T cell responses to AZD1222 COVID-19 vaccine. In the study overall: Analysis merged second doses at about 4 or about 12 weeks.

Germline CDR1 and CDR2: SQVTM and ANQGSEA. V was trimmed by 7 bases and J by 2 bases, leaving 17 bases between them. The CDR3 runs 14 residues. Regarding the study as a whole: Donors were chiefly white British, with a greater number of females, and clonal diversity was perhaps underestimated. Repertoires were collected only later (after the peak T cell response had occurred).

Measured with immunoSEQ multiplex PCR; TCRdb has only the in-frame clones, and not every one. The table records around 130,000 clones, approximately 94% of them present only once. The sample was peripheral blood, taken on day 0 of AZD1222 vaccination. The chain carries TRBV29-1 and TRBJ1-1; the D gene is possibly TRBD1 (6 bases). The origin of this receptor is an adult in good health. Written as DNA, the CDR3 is TGCAGCGCTACAGGGTGGCTTTCAAACACTGAAGCTTTCTTT. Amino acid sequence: CSATGWLSNTEAFF.